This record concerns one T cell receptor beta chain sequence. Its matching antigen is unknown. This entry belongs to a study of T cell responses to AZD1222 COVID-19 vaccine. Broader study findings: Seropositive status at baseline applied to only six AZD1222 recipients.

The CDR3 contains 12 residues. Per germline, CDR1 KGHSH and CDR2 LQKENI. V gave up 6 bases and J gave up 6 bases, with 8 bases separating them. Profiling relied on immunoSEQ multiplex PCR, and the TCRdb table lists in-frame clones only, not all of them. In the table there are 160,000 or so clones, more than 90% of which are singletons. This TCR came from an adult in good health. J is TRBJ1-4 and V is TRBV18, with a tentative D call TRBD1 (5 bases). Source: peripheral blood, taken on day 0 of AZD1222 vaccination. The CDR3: CASSQGDEKLFF. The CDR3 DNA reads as TGTGCCAGCTCGCAGGGAGATGAAAAACTGTTTTTT.